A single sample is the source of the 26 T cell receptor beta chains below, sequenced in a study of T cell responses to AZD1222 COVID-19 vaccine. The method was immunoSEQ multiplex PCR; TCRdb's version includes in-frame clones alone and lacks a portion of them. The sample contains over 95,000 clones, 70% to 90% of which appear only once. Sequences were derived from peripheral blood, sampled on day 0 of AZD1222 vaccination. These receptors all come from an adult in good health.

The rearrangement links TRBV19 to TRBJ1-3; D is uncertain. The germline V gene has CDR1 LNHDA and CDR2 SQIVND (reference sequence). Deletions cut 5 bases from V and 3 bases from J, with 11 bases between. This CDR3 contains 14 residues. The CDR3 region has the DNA TGTGCCAGTAGTTCGACGTTAGGTGGAAACACCATATATTTT. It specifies CASSSTLGGNTIYF.

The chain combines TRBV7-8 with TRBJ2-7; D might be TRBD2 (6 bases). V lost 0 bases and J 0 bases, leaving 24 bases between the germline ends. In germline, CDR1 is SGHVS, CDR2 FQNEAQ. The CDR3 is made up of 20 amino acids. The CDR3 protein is CASSLAKGLGLREISYEQYV. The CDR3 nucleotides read TGTGCCAGCAGCTTAGCAAAGGGGCTGGGGCTGCGGGAAATCTCCTACGAGCAGTACGTC.

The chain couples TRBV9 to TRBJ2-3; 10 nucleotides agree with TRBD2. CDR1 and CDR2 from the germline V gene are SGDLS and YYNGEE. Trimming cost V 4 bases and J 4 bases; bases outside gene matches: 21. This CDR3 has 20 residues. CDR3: CASSPRPSSASGGGADTQYF. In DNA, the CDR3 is TGTGCCAGCAGCCCTAGGCCTAGCTCGGCTAGCGGGGGAGGGGCAGATACGCAGTATTTT. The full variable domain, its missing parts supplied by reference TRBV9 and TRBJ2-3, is DSGVTQTPKHLITATGQRVTLRCSPRSGDLSVYWYQQSLDQGLQFLIQYYNGEERAKGNILERFSAQQFPDLHSELNLSSLELGDSALYFCASSPRPSSASGGGADTQYFGPGTRLTVL.

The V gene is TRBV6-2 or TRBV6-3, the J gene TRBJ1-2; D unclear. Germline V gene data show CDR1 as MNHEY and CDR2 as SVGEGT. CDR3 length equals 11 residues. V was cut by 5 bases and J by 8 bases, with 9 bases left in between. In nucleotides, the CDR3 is TGTGCCAGCAGTCCCGAGATCGGCTACACCTTC. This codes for CASSPEIGYTF.

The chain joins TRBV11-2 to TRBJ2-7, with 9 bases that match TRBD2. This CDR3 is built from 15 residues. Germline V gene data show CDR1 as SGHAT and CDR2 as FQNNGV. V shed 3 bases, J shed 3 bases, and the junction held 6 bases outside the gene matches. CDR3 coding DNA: TGTGCCAGCAGCTTTACGGTAGCGGGAGTCTACGAGCAGTACTTC. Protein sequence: CASSFTVAGVYEQYF.

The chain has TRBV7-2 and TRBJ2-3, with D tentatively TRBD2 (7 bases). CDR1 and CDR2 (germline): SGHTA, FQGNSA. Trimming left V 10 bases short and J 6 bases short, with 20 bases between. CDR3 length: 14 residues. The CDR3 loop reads CATSGGGSRDTQYF. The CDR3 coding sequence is TGTGCCACCAGTGGGGGGGGCTCCAGGGATACGCAGTATTTT.

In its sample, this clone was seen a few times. The CDR3 nucleotides read TGTGCCAGCAGCCCCCCCGGCCGGGGCACAGATACGCAGTATTTT. Its protein is CASSPPGRGTDTQYF. The chain combines TRBV9 with TRBJ2-3, with D hard to call. This CDR3 has 15 residues. The germline gives CDR1 SGDLS, CDR2 YYNGEE. Trimming shortened V by 4 bases and J by 1 base, and 13 bases separated the two germline ends.

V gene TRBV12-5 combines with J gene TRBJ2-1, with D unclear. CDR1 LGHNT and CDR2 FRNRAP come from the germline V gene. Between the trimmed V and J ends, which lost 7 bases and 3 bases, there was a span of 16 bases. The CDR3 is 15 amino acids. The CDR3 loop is CASVSGRKVYNEQFF. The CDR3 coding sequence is TGTGCTAGTGTCTCCGGGCGTAAGGTCTACAATGAGCAGTTCTTC.

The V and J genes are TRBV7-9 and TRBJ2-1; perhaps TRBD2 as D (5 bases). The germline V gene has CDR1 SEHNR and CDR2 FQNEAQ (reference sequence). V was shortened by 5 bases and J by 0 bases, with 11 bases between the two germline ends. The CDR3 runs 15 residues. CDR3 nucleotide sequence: TGTGCCAGCAGCCCTAGCAGAAGCTCCTACAATGAGCAGTTCTTC. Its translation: CASSPSRSSYNEQFF.

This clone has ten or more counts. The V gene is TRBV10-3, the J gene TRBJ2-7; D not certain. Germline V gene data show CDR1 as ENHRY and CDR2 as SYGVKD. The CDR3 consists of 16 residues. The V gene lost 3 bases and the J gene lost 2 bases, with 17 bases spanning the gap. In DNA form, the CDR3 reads TGTGCCATCAGTGACCCTGATGGGCGCACCCCCTACGAGCAGTACGTC. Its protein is CAISDPDGRTPYEQYV.

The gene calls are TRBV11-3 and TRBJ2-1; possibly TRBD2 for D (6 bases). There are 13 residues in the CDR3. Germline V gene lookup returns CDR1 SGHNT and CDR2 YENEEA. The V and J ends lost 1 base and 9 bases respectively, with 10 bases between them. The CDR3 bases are TGTGCCAGCAGCTTAGTGGGGGGAGCTGAGCAGTTCTTC. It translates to CASSLVGGAEQFF.

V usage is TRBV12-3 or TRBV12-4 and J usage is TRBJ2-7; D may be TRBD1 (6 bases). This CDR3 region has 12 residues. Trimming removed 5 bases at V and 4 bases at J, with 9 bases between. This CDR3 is CASSLDRYEQYV. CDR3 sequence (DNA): TGTGCCAGCAGTCTGGACAGATACGAGCAGTACGTC.

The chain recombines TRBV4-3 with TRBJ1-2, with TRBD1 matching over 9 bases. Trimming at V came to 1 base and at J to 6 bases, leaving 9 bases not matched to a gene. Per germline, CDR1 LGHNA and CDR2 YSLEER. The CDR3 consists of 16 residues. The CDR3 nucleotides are TGCGCCAGCAGCCAAGTGTTTGGGACAGGGAAGAATGGCTACACCTTC. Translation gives CASSQVFGTGKNGYTF.

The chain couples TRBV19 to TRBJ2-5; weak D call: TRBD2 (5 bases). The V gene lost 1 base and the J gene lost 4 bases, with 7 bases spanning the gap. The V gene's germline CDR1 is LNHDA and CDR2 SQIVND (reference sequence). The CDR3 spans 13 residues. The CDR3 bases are TGTGCCAGTAGTATAGGAGGGTTAGAGACCCAGTACTTC. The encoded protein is CASSIGGLETQYF.

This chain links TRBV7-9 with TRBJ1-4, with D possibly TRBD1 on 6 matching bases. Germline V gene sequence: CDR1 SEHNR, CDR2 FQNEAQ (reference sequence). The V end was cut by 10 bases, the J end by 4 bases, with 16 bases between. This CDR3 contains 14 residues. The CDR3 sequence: CATRGGRRNEKLFF. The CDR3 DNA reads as TGTGCCACGCGGGGGGGCAGGCGTAATGAAAAACTGTTTTTT.

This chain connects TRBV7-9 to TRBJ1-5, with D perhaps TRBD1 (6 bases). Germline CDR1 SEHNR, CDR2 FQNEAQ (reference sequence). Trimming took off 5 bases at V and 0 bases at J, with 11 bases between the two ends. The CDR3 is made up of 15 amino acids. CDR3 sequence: CASSRWTDSNQPQHF. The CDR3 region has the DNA TGTGCCAGCAGCCGATGGACAGATAGCAATCAGCCCCAGCATTTT.

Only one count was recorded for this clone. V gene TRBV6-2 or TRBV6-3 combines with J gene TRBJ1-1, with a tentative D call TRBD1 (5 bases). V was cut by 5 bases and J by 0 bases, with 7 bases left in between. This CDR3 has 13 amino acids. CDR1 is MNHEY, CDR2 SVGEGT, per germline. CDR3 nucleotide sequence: TGTGCCAGCAGTGGGGGAATGAACACTGAAGCTTTCTTT. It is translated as CASSGGMNTEAFF.

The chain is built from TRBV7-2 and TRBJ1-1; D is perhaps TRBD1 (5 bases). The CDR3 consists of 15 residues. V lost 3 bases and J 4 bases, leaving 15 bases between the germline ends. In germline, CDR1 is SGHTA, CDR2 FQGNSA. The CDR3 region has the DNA TGTGCCAGCAGCTTGTCTGGGGCCCTGGGCACTGAAGCTTTCTTT. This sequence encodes CASSLSGALGTEAFF.

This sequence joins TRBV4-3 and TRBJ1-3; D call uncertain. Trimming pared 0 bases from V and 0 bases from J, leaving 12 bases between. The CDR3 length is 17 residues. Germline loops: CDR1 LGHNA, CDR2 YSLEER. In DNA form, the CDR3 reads TGCGCCAGCAGCCAAGAAGTCGGCTCTAGCTCTGGAAACACCATATATTTT. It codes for CASSQEVGSSSGNTIYF.

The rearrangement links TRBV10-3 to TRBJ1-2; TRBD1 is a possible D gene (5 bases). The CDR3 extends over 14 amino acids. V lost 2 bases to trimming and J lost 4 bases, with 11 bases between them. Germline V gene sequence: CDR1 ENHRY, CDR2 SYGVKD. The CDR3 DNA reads TGTGCCATCAGTGAGGCTCCAGGGACCTATGGCTACACCTTC. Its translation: CAISEAPGTYGYTF.

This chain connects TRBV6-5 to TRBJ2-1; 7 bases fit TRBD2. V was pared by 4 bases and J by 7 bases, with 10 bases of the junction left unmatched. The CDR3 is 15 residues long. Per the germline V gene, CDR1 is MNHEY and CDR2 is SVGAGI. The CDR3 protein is CASSLGLAVGNEQFF. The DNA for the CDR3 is TGTGCCAGCAGTTTAGGGCTAGCGGTGGGAAATGAGCAGTTCTTC.

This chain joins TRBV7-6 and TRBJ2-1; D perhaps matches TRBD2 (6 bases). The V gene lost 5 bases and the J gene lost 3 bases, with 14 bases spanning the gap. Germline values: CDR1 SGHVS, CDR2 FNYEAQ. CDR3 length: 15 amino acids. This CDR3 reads CASSQGLDVYNEQFF. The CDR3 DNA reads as TGTGCCAGCAGCCAGGGACTTGACGTCTACAATGAGCAGTTCTTC.

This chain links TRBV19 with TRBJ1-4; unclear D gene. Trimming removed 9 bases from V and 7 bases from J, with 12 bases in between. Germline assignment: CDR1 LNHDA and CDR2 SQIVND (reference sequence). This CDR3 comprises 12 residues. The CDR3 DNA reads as TGTGCCAGCTCGGTGGGGATTGAAAAACTGTTTTTT. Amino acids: CASSVGIEKLFF.

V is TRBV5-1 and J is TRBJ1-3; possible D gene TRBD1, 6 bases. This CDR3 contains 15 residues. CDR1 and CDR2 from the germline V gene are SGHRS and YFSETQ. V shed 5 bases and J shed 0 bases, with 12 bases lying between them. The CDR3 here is CASRPGESSGNTIYF. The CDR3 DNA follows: TGCGCCAGCAGGCCAGGGGAGAGCTCTGGAAACACCATATATTTT. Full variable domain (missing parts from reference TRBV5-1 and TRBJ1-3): KAGVTQTPRYLIKTRGQQVTLSCSPISGHRSVSWYQQTPGQGLQFLFEYFSETQRNKGNFPGRFSGRQFSNSRSEMNVSTLELGDSALYLCASRPGESSGNTIYFGEGSWLTVV.

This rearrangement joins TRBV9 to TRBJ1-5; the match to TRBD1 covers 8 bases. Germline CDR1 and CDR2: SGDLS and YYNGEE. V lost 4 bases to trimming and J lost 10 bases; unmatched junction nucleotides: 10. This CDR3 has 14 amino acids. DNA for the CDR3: TGTGCCAGCAGCCTCGGACAGGGAGGCATCCCCCAGCATTTT. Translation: CASSLGQGGIPQHF.

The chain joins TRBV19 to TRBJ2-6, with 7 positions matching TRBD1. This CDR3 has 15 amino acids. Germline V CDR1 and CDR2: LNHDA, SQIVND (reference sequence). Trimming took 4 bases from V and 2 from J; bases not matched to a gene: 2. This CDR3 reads CASSSDRAGANVLTF. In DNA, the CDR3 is TGTGCCAGTAGTAGCGACAGGGCTGGGGCCAACGTCCTGACTTTC.